This T cell receptor beta chain was documented in a study of T cell changes during pregnancy in multiple sclerosis. The V gene's germline CDR1 is SGHTA and CDR2 FQGNSA. CDR3 length equals 14 residues. Trimming took off 6 bases at V and 0 bases at J, with 12 bases between the two ends. This table comes from immunoSEQ multiplex PCR, and its TCRdb copy is limited to in-frame clones, with some not included. The data show about 92,000 clones, roughly nine tenths seen once. This clone was observed a handful of times. Sequencing used peripheral blood, obtained in the first trimester of pregnancy. The chain employs TRBV7-2 and TRBJ2-7; a weak D match, TRBD2 (5 bases). The TCR was taken from a female donor with multiple sclerosis, enrolled in a pregnancy study. The CDR3 spells CASRSRGSSYEQYF. The CDR3 bases are TGTGCCAGCAGATCTCGGGGTAGCTCCTACGAGCAGTACTTC. The full variable domain, rest sourced from reference TRBV7-2 and TRBJ2-7, is GAGVSQSPSNKVTEKGKDVELRCDPISGHTALYWYRQSLGQGLEFLIYFQGNSAPDKSGLPSDRFSAERTGGSVSTLTIQRTQQEDSAVYLCASRSRGSSYEQYFGPGTRLTVT.